Below, 22 T cell receptor beta chains from the same sample are listed, as sequenced in a study of a mutant IDH1 vaccine in newly diagnosed glioma. Repertoires were generated with immunoSEQ multiplex PCR, while TCRdb's copy carries only in-frame clones and drops some. The table lists some 49,000 clones, 60% to 85% of them singletons. Time point defined: week 47, end of study. A single vaccine dose contained 300 ug of mutant IDH1 20-mer peptide, and topical imiquimod was used with it. Their cognate antigens are unknown. The specimen comprised PBMCs, sampled from a glioma patient whose treatment included an IDH1 peptide vaccine. These receptor sequences come from a woman between 35 and 50 years old with glioma. Some clones in this sample may be carry-over from other donors' samples.

In its sample, this clone was seen once. The chain employs TRBV6-1 and TRBJ1-2; D is unclear. The CDR3 is made up of 15 amino acids. The germline gives CDR1 MNHNS, CDR2 SASEGT. V dropped 1 base and J dropped 4 bases, with 13 bases sitting between them. The CDR3 loop reads CASSEGVGVFYGYTF. The CDR3, as DNA: TGTGCCAGCAGTGAAGGAGTCGGGGTTTTCTATGGCTACACCTTC.

The chain couples TRBV6-1 to TRBJ2-7; 12 nucleotides agree with TRBD2. Germline assignment: CDR1 MNHNS and CDR2 SASEGT. V trimming: 4 bases; J trimming: 1 base; junction bases outside the gene matches: 5. This CDR3 is 16 amino acids long. DNA for the CDR3: TGTGCCAGCAGTGTATCCGGGACTAGCGGGTCCTACGAGCAGTACTTC. Encoded protein: CASSVSGTSGSYEQYF.

The V call is TRBV12-5, the J call TRBJ2-6; the D is unclear. V lost 0 bases to trimming and J lost 1 base, with 10 bases between them. The CDR3 loop spans 17 amino acids. Germline CDR1 is LGHNT and CDR2 is FRNRAP. The CDR3 spells CASGLVLGFSGANVLTF. CDR3 sequence (DNA): TGTGCTAGTGGTTTGGTACTTGGTTTTTCTGGGGCCAACGTCCTGACTTTC.

Comment on this clone: One end of the junction fails to match germline, which may point to a read error. The CDR3 spells CAIYNNGYTF. CDR3 nucleotides: TGTGCCATCTATAACAATGGCTACACCTTC. This sequence joins TRBV10-3 and TRBJ1-2; D ambiguous. Germline V lookup: CDR1 ENHRY, CDR2 SYGVKD. The CDR3 sequence is 10 residues long.

V and J are TRBV5-6 and TRBJ1-2; no clear D gene. The germline V and J ends were trimmed by 4 bases and 3 bases, with 13 bases remaining between them. The CDR3 consists of 14 residues. Germline values: CDR1 SGHDT, CDR2 YYEEEE. CDR3 in DNA: TGTGCCAGCAGCCCTTCGCACAATTACTATGGCTACACCTTC. This translates into CASSPSHNYYGYTF.

This chain connects TRBV5-1 to TRBJ2-3; D unresolved. Trimming took off 4 bases at V and 1 base at J, with 13 bases between the two ends. This CDR3 region has 15 residues. Germline CDR1 reads SGHRS; CDR2 reads YFSETQ. CDR3 sequence: CASSPRNLGTDTQYF. The CDR3 region has the DNA TGCGCCAGCAGCCCCCGGAACCTTGGCACAGATACGCAGTATTTT. The full variable domain, its missing parts supplied by reference TRBV5-1 and TRBJ2-3, is KAGVTQTPRYLIKTRGQQVTLSCSPISGHRSVSWYQQTPGQGLQFLFEYFSETQRNKGNFPGRFSGRQFSNSRSEMNVSTLELGDSALYLCASSPRNLGTDTQYFGPGTRLTVL.

CDR3 bases: TGTGCCAGCAGTGAGGGCTTGACTAGCGGGTTTTCCTCCTACAATGAGCAGTTCTTC. This translates into CASSEGLTSGFSSYNEQFF. V gene TRBV2 combines with J gene TRBJ2-1; 10 bases align to TRBD2. The germline gives CDR1 SNHLY, CDR2 FYNNEI. The J segment lost 0 bases and the V segment lost 3 bases, leaving 11 bases of the junction unmatched. The CDR3 sequence is 19 residues long.

The chain joins TRBV5-4 to TRBJ1-2; D is perhaps TRBD1 (5 bases). The V end was cut by 2 bases, the J end by 3 bases, with 8 bases between. CDR3 length equals 13 residues. Germline V gene data show CDR1 as SGHNT and CDR2 as YYREEE (reference sequence). The CDR3 region is CASSFQGDYGYTF. The CDR3 DNA sequence: TGTGCCAGCAGCTTCCAGGGTGACTATGGCTACACCTTC.

The chain joins TRBV5-1 to TRBJ2-1; no clear D gene. This CDR3 has 13 residues. Germline V lookup: CDR1 SGHRS, CDR2 YFSETQ. Trimming took 1 base from V and 4 from J, leaving 6 bases between them. The CDR3 spells CASSLSGYNEQFF. The CDR3 region has the DNA TGCGCCAGCAGCTTGTCAGGATACAATGAGCAGTTCTTC.

The chain combines TRBV4-3 with TRBJ2-7; 12 bases are a match to TRBD2. This CDR3 region has 16 residues. Germline V gene sequence: CDR1 LGHNA, CDR2 YSLEER. Unmatched junction bases numbered 4, after V lost 3 bases and J lost 1 base. In DNA, the CDR3 is TGCGCCAGCAGCCAGGTGACTAGCGGGAGTTCCTACGAGCAGTACTTC. It is translated as CASSQVTSGSSYEQYF.

The chain has TRBV5-4 and TRBJ1-2; 10 nucleotides match TRBD1. The V segment lost 0 bases and the J segment 7 bases; nucleotides outside the gene matches: 0. The germline CDR1 and CDR2 sequences are SGHNT and YYREEE (reference sequence). The CDR3 has 13 amino acids. Here the CDR3 DNA reads TGTGCCAGCAGCTTGGGGACAGGGGGTGGCTACACCTTC. It yields the protein CASSLGTGGGYTF.

The V and J genes are TRBV15 and TRBJ2-7; D may correspond to TRBD1 or TRBD2 (6 bases each). V lost 3 bases to trimming and J lost 6 bases, with 15 bases between them. The germline V gene has CDR1 LNHNV and CDR2 YYDKDF (reference sequence). This CDR3 is built from 14 residues. In DNA form, the CDR3 reads TGTGCCACCAGCAGTCCCAAGGGGGGCGTCGAGCAGTACTTC. This codes for CATSSPKGGVEQYF.

This clone was counted only a few times. The chain recombines TRBV9 with TRBJ2-7, with 8 bases matching TRBD2. Germline V CDR1 and CDR2: SGDLS, YYNGEE. The CDR3 consists of 15 residues. Trimming removed 0 bases from V and 0 bases from J; junction bases left unmatched: 2. CDR3 nucleotides: TGTGCCAGCAGCGTAGGACTAGCGAGCTCCTACGAGCAGTACTTC. This codes for CASSVGLASSYEQYF. The complete variable domain, with remaining parts taken from reference TRBV9 and TRBJ2-7, reads DSGVTQTPKHLITATGQRVTLRCSPRSGDLSVYWYQQSLDQGLQFLIQYYNGEERAKGNILERFSAQQFPDLHSELNLSSLELGDSALYFCASSVGLASSYEQYFGPGTRLTVT.

The gene calls are TRBV10-3 and TRBJ2-3; D remains unclear. Trimming took 5 bases from V and 4 from J, leaving 13 bases between them. This CDR3 is 14 amino acids long. The germline V gene has CDR1 ENHRY and CDR2 SYGVKD. CDR3 sequence (DNA): TGTGCCATCAGTTCCGGCTCACCGGCAGATACGCAGTATTTT. Translated, it gives CAISSGSPADTQYF.

The chain uses TRBV11-2 and TRBJ1-2, with TRBD1 matching 8 bases. The CDR3 runs 17 residues. Germline trimming cut 2 bases from V and 7 bases from J; bases unmatched to any gene: 15. From germline, CDR1 is SGHAT and CDR2 FQNNGV. CDR3 sequence reads: CASSLISGQVRLGGYTF. The CDR3 region has the DNA TGTGCCAGCAGCTTAATTTCGGGACAGGTTCGGCTTGGTGGCTACACCTTC.

This sequence joins TRBV5-1 and TRBJ2-2; 9 bases are shared with TRBD2. Germline lookup yields CDR1 SGHRS and CDR2 YFSETQ. The CDR3 has 16 residues. Trimming removed 4 bases from V and 0 bases from J; junction bases left unmatched: 4. CDR3 sequence: CASSPLAGTNTGELFF. The CDR3 region has the DNA TGCGCCAGCAGCCCCCTAGCGGGAACGAACACCGGGGAGCTGTTTTTT. The full variable domain, with the rest looked up from reference TRBV5-1 and TRBJ2-2, is KAGVTQTPRYLIKTRGQQVTLSCSPISGHRSVSWYQQTPGQGLQFLFEYFSETQRNKGNFPGRFSGRQFSNSRSEMNVSTLELGDSALYLCASSPLAGTNTGELFFGEGSRLTVL.

This chain uses TRBV29-1 with TRBJ2-2, with 9 bases aligning to TRBD1. The J segment lost 5 bases and the V segment lost 6 bases, leaving 13 bases of the junction unmatched. This CDR3 comprises 16 residues. Germline loops: CDR1 SQVTM, CDR2 ANQGSEA. The CDR3 reads CSVTPTGDRETGELFF. DNA for the CDR3: TGCAGCGTCACCCCTACCGGGGACAGGGAAACCGGGGAGCTGTTTTTT.

The CDR3 coding sequence is TGTGCCAGCAGCCCGGTGACAGGGGGCACTGAAGCTTTCTTT. As protein: CASSPVTGGTEAFF. The V gene is TRBV7-2, the J gene TRBJ1-1; 9 positions agree with TRBD1. The ends lost 5 bases at V and 4 bases at J; junction bases unmatched: 5. Germline V gene sequence: CDR1 SGHTA, CDR2 FQGNSA. The CDR3 is made up of 14 amino acids. The whole variable domain, filled in from reference TRBV7-2 and TRBJ1-1, reads GAGVSQSPSNKVTEKGKDVELRCDPISGHTALYWYRQSLGQGLEFLIYFQGNSAPDKSGLPSDRFSAERTGGSVSTLTIQRTQQEDSAVYLCASSPVTGGTEAFFGQGTRLTVV.

V gene TRBV4-3 combines with J gene TRBJ1-1, with unresolved D. The germline V gene has CDR1 LGHNA and CDR2 YSLEER. V lost 0 bases, J lost 4 bases, and 12 bases lay in between. There are 15 residues in the CDR3. The CDR3 DNA reads TGCGCCAGCAGCCAAGACGCCGGGGAGGGCACTGAAGCTTTCTTT. It is translated as CASSQDAGEGTEAFF.

This clone showed up just a few times. The DNA of the CDR3 is TGTGCCTGGAGTGGGAGGGGCCCTGAAGCTTTCTTT. It codes for CAWSGRGPEAFF. This chain connects TRBV30 to TRBJ1-1; the D gene is possibly TRBD1 (5 bases). The CDR3 is 12 residues long. V was pared by 1 base and J by 6 bases, with 9 bases between. CDR1 is GTSNPN, CDR2 SVGIG, per germline (reference sequence).

The chain recombines TRBV11-1 with TRBJ2-7; D is unclear. V lost 5 bases to trimming and J lost 1 base, with 15 bases between them. The germline V gene encodes CDR1 SGHAT and CDR2 FQDESV (reference sequence). This CDR3 has 15 residues. In nucleotides, the CDR3 is TGTGCCAGCAGCCATACCCCAGTGTTTTCCTACGAGCAGTACTTC. Residues: CASSHTPVFSYEQYF.

This clone appeared a few times. The chain links TRBV6-1 to TRBJ1-5, with D possibly matching TRBD1 (5 bases). Trimming took off 2 bases at V and 7 bases at J, with 9 bases between the two ends. Germline-derived CDR1 and CDR2 are MNHNS and SASEGT. The CDR3 is made up of 13 amino acids. The CDR3 spells CASSERGGQPQHF. The CDR3 nucleotides read TGTGCCAGCAGTGAAAGGGGAGGGCAGCCCCAGCATTTT.